The rows below give T cell receptor beta chains drawn from one sample of a study of control samples from healthy donors and cancer patients. Assay: immunoSEQ multiplex PCR; the TCRdb copy retains only in-frame clones and omits some. The sample shows about 130,000 clones, 80% to 95% of them seen only once. The sequencing input was blood. The source of these receptors is a woman between 45 and 60 years old in good health. CDR3s include the opening cysteine and the closing phenylalanine or tryptophan. D genes are given only for firm matches. Only some rows state a clone size, as once, few, many or a class for expanded clones.

size	D	V	J	DNA	CDR3
.	.	TRBV6-6	TRBJ1-6	TGTGCCAGCAGTAGTGGACAATTTGGGTCACCCCTCCACTTT	CASSSGQFGSPLHF
.	.	TRBV6-5	TRBJ1-1	TGTGCCAGCAGTTATGGGACTGAAGCTTTCTTT	CASSYGTEAFF
.	.	TRBV12-3/TRBV12-4	TRBJ1-1	TGTGCCAGCAGTTTAAACACGGGGGGAGAAACTTTCTTT	CASSLNTGGETFF
.	.	TRBV5-1	TRBJ2-1	TGCGCCAGCAGAAGGCTAGCCGGTACGCCCTACAATGAGCAGTTCTTC	CASRRLAGTPYNEQFF
.	TRBD1	TRBV6-6	TRBJ1-5	TGTGCCAGCAGACGACCAGGGGGCGAAGGCAATCAGCCCCAGCATTTT	CASRRPGGEGNQPQHF
.	.	TRBV2	TRBJ2-7	TGTGCCGCCTTGGTGCAGGGGACCTACGAGCAGTACTTC	CAALVQGTYEQYF
once	TRBD1	TRBV12-3/TRBV12-4	TRBJ1-1	TGTGCCAGCAGTCAACAGGGGGACACTGAAGCTTTCTTT	CASSQQGDTEAFF
.	.	TRBV28	TRBJ1-2	TGTGCCAGCAGCTTTAGCATTAACTATGGCTACACCTTC	CASSFSINYGYTF
.	.	TRBV6-6	TRBJ2-7	TGTGCCAGCAGACGCCCCCGGGACGGGTCCTACGAGCAGTACTTC	CASRRPRDGSYEQYF
few	TRBD2	TRBV19	TRBJ2-5	TGTGCCAGTACCCCCCTAGCGGGCGAACACCAAGAGACCCAGTACTTC	CASTPLAGEHQETQYF
.	.	TRBV30	TRBJ2-5	TGTGCCTGGAGTCCCCCTCCCGGGGAAGAATGGACCCAGTACTTC	CAWSPPPGEEWTQYF
.	.	TRBV30	TRBJ1-2	TGTGCCGTGGGGGTGGTTGGCTACACCTTC	CAVGVVGYTF
.	.	TRBV19	TRBJ1-2	TGTGCCAGTAGCTACGTGGGGGAAGACTATGGCTACACCTTC	CASSYVGEDYGYTF
.	.	TRBV30	TRBJ1-5	TGTGCCTGGGGGGCGGTGGGGAATAGCAATCAGCCCCAGCATTTT	CAWGAVGNSNQPQHF
.	.	TRBV28	TRBJ1-1	TGTGCCAGCAGCCCCGTATGGGGGAACACTGAAGCTTTCTTT	CASSPVWGNTEAFF
.	.	TRBV5-6	TRBJ2-2	TGTGCCAGCAGCCTTACACTAGTAATTACCGGGGAGCTGTTTTTT	CASSLTLVITGELFF
.	TRBD1	TRBV28	TRBJ1-2	TGTGCCAGCAGTTTTCTATCCGTACGACGGACAGGGTCGACGTTTTTGGGCTACACCTTC	CASSFLSVRRTGSTFLGYTF
.	.	TRBV4-1	TRBJ2-4	TGCGCCAGCAGCCAAGATACGGTAGGGGCAGGGTATCAGTACTTC	CASSQDTVGAGYQYF
once	.	TRBV4-1	TRBJ1-2	TGCGCCAGCAGCCAAGACTGGGCCGCCAACTATGGCTACACCTTC	CASSQDWAANYGYTF
.	.	TRBV12-2	TRBJ2-1	TGTGCAAGTCGCTTCCCATACGGGGGGGGAGAGCAGTTCTTC	CASRFPYGGGEQFF
.	.	TRBV6-6	TRBJ1-1	TGTGCCAGCAGTTACTTCTCGGTTGGGACTGAAGCTTTCTTT	CASSYFSVGTEAFF
.	.	TRBV5-1	TRBJ2-7	TGCGCCAGCAGCTACGGACCTGGAATTCCGTCAGAGTACTTC	CASSYGPGIPSEYF
.	.	TRBV3-1/TRBV3-2	TRBJ1-5	TGTGCCAGCAGCCAAGTATCCGGGGTTAATCAGCCCCAGCATTTT	CASSQVSGVNQPQHF
once	TRBD1	TRBV7-8	TRBJ1-6	TGTGCCAGCAGCTCCAGACTAGGGACAGCTAATTCACCCCTCCACTTT	CASSSRLGTANSPLHF
.	TRBD1	TRBV19	TRBJ1-2	TGTGCCAGTAGGACAGGGGAAGGCGGCTACACCTTC	CASRTGEGGYTF
once	.	TRBV2	TRBJ1-6	TGTGCCAGCAGTGAATCCGCGGGTAATTCACCCCTCCACTTT	CASSESAGNSPLHF
.	TRBD1	TRBV2	TRBJ1-4	TGTGCCAGCAGCCGGGGACAGGTTGCAACTAATGAAAAACTGTTTTTT	CASSRGQVATNEKLFF
once	TRBD1	TRBV29-1	TRBJ1-5	TGCAGCGTAACGACAGGGGCCCCTAATCAGCCCCAGCATTTT	CSVTTGAPNQPQHF
.	.	TRBV24-1	TRBJ2-2	TGTGCCACCAGTGATTTGCGAGACCATCGGACCGGGGAGCTGTTTTTT	CATSDLRDHRTGELFF
.	.	TRBV7-8	TRBJ2-1	TGTGCCAGCAGCTTAGGGCTCATTAATGAGCAGTTCTTC	CASSLGLINEQFF
.	TRBD1	TRBV11-2	TRBJ1-3	TGTGCCAGCAGCTTGGGACAGATCTCTGGAAACACCATATATTTT	CASSLGQISGNTIYF
.	TRBD1	TRBV3-1/TRBV3-2	TRBJ1-1	TGTGCCAGCAGCCAAGTAGTAGGCAGGGGGTGGAACACTGAAGCTTTCTTT	CASSQVVGRGWNTEAFF
.	.	TRBV30	TRBJ1-1	TGTGCCTCCGACATAGGGGCTTTCTTT	CASDIGAFF
once	TRBD2	TRBV6-1	TRBJ2-1	TGTGCCAGCAGTGATACCGGGGGGGCCTACAATGAGCAGTTCTTC	CASSDTGGAYNEQFF
.	.	TRBV7-6	TRBJ2-5	TGTGCCAGCAGCCCACCGGGACAAGGACAAGAGACCCAGTACTTC	CASSPPGQGQETQYF
.	.	TRBV29-1	TRBJ2-5	TGCAGCGTTGAAGGGGGGGAGACCCAGTACTTC	CSVEGGETQYF
.	.	TRBV12-1	TRBJ2-5	TGTGCCAGCAGCTTAAACCGGGGGCCACGGGCCGACAGGTACCAAGAGACCCAGTACTTC	CASSLNRGPRADRYQETQYF
once	.	TRBV25-1	TRBJ2-2	TGTGCCAGCAGTCAGGGTATTTCCGCGAACACCGGGGAGCTGTTTTTT	CASSQGISANTGELFF
.	TRBD1	TRBV10-2	TRBJ1-5	TGCGCCAGCAAGAGGGACAGTGTAGGGGTTCAGCCCCAGCATTTT	CASKRDSVGVQPQHF
.	.	TRBV11-2	TRBJ2-5	TGTGCCAGCAGCGCCGGAGAGACCCAGTACTTC	CASSAGETQYF
.	TRBD2	TRBV13	TRBJ2-5	TGTGCCAGCAGCCTCAAAAGACTAGCGGGACCGCCACGCAAAGAGACCCAGTACTTC	CASSLKRLAGPPRKETQYF
.	TRBD2	TRBV27	TRBJ2-2	TGTGCCAGCAGCACTCACCCCGGGACTATCACCGGGGAGCTGTTTTTT	CASSTHPGTITGELFF
.	.	TRBV5-4	TRBJ2-5	TGTGCCAGCAGCTTGGCGTCGGGGGTCCAGACCCAGTACTTC	CASSLASGVQTQYF
.	.	TRBV2	TRBJ1-6	TGTGCCAGCAGTGACGGGCCTCTGGGAGCCTCTTATAATTCACCCCTCCACTTT	CASSDGPLGASYNSPLHF
.	.	TRBV5-1	TRBJ1-1	TGCGCCAGCAGCTTGGCCACAAACACTGAAGCTTTCTTT	CASSLATNTEAFF
.	TRBD1	TRBV2	TRBJ1-3	TGTGCCAGCAGTGAGACAGGGAAGATTGCCGCCGGAAACACCATATATTTT	CASSETGKIAAGNTIYF
.	.	TRBV29-1	TRBJ2-7	TGCAGCGTTGAACTTCTGGACAGTCCCTACGAGCAGTACTTC	CSVELLDSPYEQYF
.	TRBD1	TRBV11-2	TRBJ1-2	TGTGCCAGCAGCCTAGGACAGGGTGGCTATGGCTACACCTTC	CASSLGQGGYGYTF